These 13 T cell receptor beta chains came from one sample sequenced in a study of cytomegalovirus exposure and HLA in healthy donors listed by TCRdb under 2017. The library was prepared using the immunoSEQ multiplex PCR assay. The multiplex PCR relied on a mix of 60 forward primers for TCR Vbeta segments and 13 reverse primers for TCR Jbeta segments. TCRdb mirrors the immuneACCESS table, restricted to in-frame sequences. Some clones are absent from its copies; in checked studies, under half trace to an unresolved V gene, and the reason for the others is unknown. The sample contains 60,000 to 90,000 clones, approximately 63% of them found a single time. Together, the top ten hold about 8.9% of the sample. The sample taken for sequencing was PBMCs. The receptors were sampled from a woman in her forties or fifties in good health and CMV-seropositive.

V and J are TRBV6-5 and TRBJ2-2; TRBD2 agrees at 7 bases. This CDR3 comprises 15 residues. Germline CDR1 reads MNHEY; CDR2 reads SVGAGI. J gave up 6 bases and V 7 bases, and 11 bases lay outside the gene matches. The CDR3 spells CASNSGRGVAGELFF. CDR3 nucleotide sequence: TGTGCCAGCAATTCCGGTCGGGGGGTTGCCGGGGAGCTGTTTTTT.

There are a few counts of this clone. The chain is built from TRBV5-1 and TRBJ2-3; 10 bases align to TRBD2. The germline V gene has CDR1 SGHRS and CDR2 YFSETQ. The CDR3 consists of 19 residues. V shed 0 bases and J 2 bases; nucleotides not matched to a gene: 12. Written as DNA, the CDR3 is TGCGCCAGCAGCTTGGGGCTAGCGGGGGCCACCTCCTACACAGATACGCAGTATTTT. Translation gives CASSLGLAGATSYTDTQYF.

This clone has only a few counts. J is TRBJ1-5 and V is TRBV4-3; TRBD1 might be the D (6 bases). The CDR3 contains 14 residues. Trimming took 3 bases from V and 5 from J, leaving 11 bases between them. Germline V gene data show CDR1 as LGHNA and CDR2 as YSLEER. This chain's CDR3 is CASSQGAIDQPQHF. The DNA of the CDR3 is TGCGCCAGCAGCCAGGGGGCTATCGATCAGCCCCAGCATTTT.

CDR3 in amino acids: CAIRVGAGNTIYF. In nucleotides, the CDR3 is TGTGCCATCAGAGTGGGAGCTGGAAACACCATATATTTT. V is TRBV10-3 and J is TRBJ1-3; D not resolved. Germline lookup yields CDR1 ENHRY and CDR2 SYGVKD. Trimming left V 6 bases short and J 2 bases short, with 8 bases between. This CDR3 region has 13 residues.

The J gene is TRBJ2-1, the V gene TRBV10-3, with D maybe TRBD2 (6 bases). The CDR3 covers 15 residues. Trimming removed 10 bases from V and 3 bases from J, with 19 bases in between. CDR1 is ENHRY, CDR2 SYGVKD, per germline. CDR3 protein: CATLLLGTFYNEQFF. For the CDR3, the DNA is TGTGCCACCCTTCTACTAGGGACTTTCTACAATGAGCAGTTCTTC.

V usage is TRBV5-1 and J usage is TRBJ2-1, with 9 bases that match TRBD2. After removal of 7 bases from V and 9 bases from J, the junction contained 5 bases not matched to a gene. This CDR3 is 12 amino acids long. Germline CDR1 is SGHRS and CDR2 is YFSETQ. This chain's CDR3 is CASGGGGGEQFF. In nucleotides, the CDR3 is TGCGCCAGCGGCGGGGGGGGCGGTGAGCAGTTCTTC.

The genes are TRBV5-1 and TRBJ2-2; 12 bases align to TRBD1. J lost 3 bases, V lost 3 bases, and 3 bases had no gene match. The CDR3 covers 16 residues. The germline gives CDR1 SGHRS, CDR2 YFSETQ. The CDR3 loop is CASSWGQGADTGELFF. The CDR3 DNA follows: TGCGCCAGCAGCTGGGGACAGGGGGCAGACACCGGGGAGCTGTTTTTT.

The chain employs TRBV5-1 and TRBJ2-1; 12 nucleotides match TRBD2. The CDR3 length is 20 residues. The germline gives CDR1 SGHRS, CDR2 YFSETQ. V shed 5 bases and J 1 base; nucleotides not matched to a gene: 16. This CDR3 is CASSLFLGGLAGLSYNEQFF. The CDR3 DNA follows: TGCGCCAGCAGTCTTTTCCTGGGGGGACTAGCGGGCTTATCCTACAATGAGCAGTTCTTC.

V and J are TRBV28 and TRBJ1-6, with a weak D call TRBD1 (5 bases). V lost 5 bases, J lost 8 bases, and 10 bases lay in between. CDR1 and CDR2 (germline): MDHEN, SYDVKM. The CDR3 extends over 13 amino acids. The CDR3 sequence is CASSRGRDSPLHF. The DNA for the CDR3 is TGTGCCAGCAGTCGGGGGAGAGATTCACCCCTCCACTTT.

This clone was seen only a few times. The V call is TRBV7-2, the J call TRBJ2-5; possible D gene TRBD1, 6 bases. Trimming removed 5 bases from V and 1 base from J, with 11 bases in between. Germline V gene lookup returns CDR1 SGHTA and CDR2 FQGNSA. This CDR3 spans 14 amino acids. As DNA, the CDR3 is TGTGCCAGCAGCCCCGCCAGGGGCCAAGAGACCCAGTACTTC. This gives the protein CASSPARGQETQYF.

The chain carries TRBV7-9 and TRBJ1-4; tentatively, D is TRBD1 (5 bases). From germline, CDR1 is SEHNR and CDR2 FQNEAQ (reference sequence). The CDR3 is 12 amino acids. The germline V and J ends were trimmed by 5 bases and 8 bases, with 9 bases remaining between them. The chain's CDR3 is CASSPPGEKLFF. The CDR3 DNA reads TGTGCCAGCAGCCCGCCAGGGGAAAAACTGTTTTTT.

The rearrangement joins TRBV6-5 to TRBJ2-7; a possible D gene is TRBD2 (5 bases). CDR1 is MNHEY and CDR2 is SVGAGI in the germline V gene. The CDR3 has 16 amino acids. Trimming left V 2 bases short and J 5 bases short, with 19 bases between. In DNA, the CDR3 is TGTGCCAGCAGTTACGGAGGCCAGACGTTCGGCGACGAGCAGTACTTC. The encoded protein is CASSYGGQTFGDEQYF.

The chain carries TRBV5-1 and TRBJ1-4; possible D gene TRBD1, 5 bases. Germline CDR1 and CDR2: SGHRS and YFSETQ. Deletions cut 1 base from V and 5 bases from J, with 9 bases between. The CDR3 runs 14 residues. The CDR3 bases are TGCGCCAGCAGCTTGAGGCCAGGGAATGAAAAACTGTTTTTT. It yields the protein CASSLRPGNEKLFF.